This TCR beta chain was recorded in a study of T cells in tuberculosis. Background on the study: T cells were selected with CD1B tetramers loaded with glucose monomycolate.

The study, taken as a whole, reports: Shorter CDR3-alpha in active tuberculosis partly drove smaller distances. GEM motif frequencies gave 55% to 75% accuracy; the GMM repertoire gave 85% to 90%.

V dropped 5 bases and J dropped 1 base, with 6 bases sitting between them. Germline V gene data show CDR1 as SGHRS and CDR2 as YFSETQ. This CDR3 is 12 amino acids long. With regard to this clone: The antigen is undetermined.

Each donor contributed about 100,000 T cells on average, unsorted. The data were produced by immunoSEQ multiplex PCR, yet TCRdb's version contains in-frame clones alone and is incomplete. The table has tens of thousands of clones, about 97% seen once. The chain combines TRBV5-1 with TRBJ1-1; D is perhaps TRBD1 (5 bases). Input material: PBMCs. The TCR comes from a donor aged 10-29 years with latent tuberculosis or without tuberculosis infection. CDR3 nucleotides: TGCGCCAGCAGGCAGGGGAACACTGAAGCTTTCTTT. Its protein is CASRQGNTEAFF. Full variable domain (remainder filled in from reference TRBV5-1 and TRBJ1-1): KAGVTQTPRYLIKTRGQQVTLSCSPISGHRSVSWYQQTPGQGLQFLFEYFSETQRNKGNFPGRFSGRQFSNSRSEMNVSTLELGDSALYLCASRQGNTEAFFGQGTRLTVV.